Below are 2 T cell receptor beta chains sequenced from a single sample in a study of T-cell memory formation after mild COVID-19. MiXCR was run by TCRdb on the 5' RACE reads, yielding one entry per CDR3 protein. The repertoire holds a few hundred thousand distinct CDR3 sequences, with more than 15% as singletons. Sequencing input: PBMCs or a T cell subset sorted from them (not recorded which). The receptors here all came from a man between 18 and 35 years old who had mild COVID-19 (a few samples of this study predate the infection). Cell type and time point are not known.

The chain uses TRBV3-1 and TRBJ1-5, with D unresolved. The germline V and J ends were trimmed by 0 bases and 0 bases, with 3 bases remaining between them. The CDR3 runs 14 residues. Looked up from germline, CDR1 is LGHDT and CDR2 is YNNKEL (reference sequence). CDR3 sequence: CASSQDVSNQPQHF. The CDR3 DNA is TGTGCCAGCAGCCAAGATGTTAGCAATCAGCCCCAGCATTTT. Variable domain in full (rest from reference TRBV3-1 and TRBJ1-5): DTAVSQTPKYLVTQMGNDKSIKCEQNLGHDTMYWYKQDSKKFLKIMFSYNNKELIINETVPNRFSPKSPDKAHLNLHINSLELGDSAVYFCASSQDVSNQPQHFGDGTRLSIL.

The chain joins TRBV10-3 to TRBJ2-2; weak D call: TRBD1 (5 bases). The V gene's germline CDR1 is ENHRY and CDR2 SYGVKD. The CDR3 runs 18 residues. Trimming left V 6 bases short and J 1 base short, with 21 bases between. The CDR3 DNA reads TGTGCCATCAGGACGAACAGGTATACTTACCTGAACACCGGGGAGCTGTTTTTT. This translates into CAIRTNRYTYLNTGELFF.